The next 23 T cell receptor beta chains were all read from a single sample in a study of blood T cell repertoires in COVID-19 (dated by TCRdb to the early 2020s). Libraries were constructed by the immunoSEQ multiplex PCR assay. Here the immuneACCESS table is served through TCRdb, limited to in-frame sequences with V and J called. Missing clones are a known gap in these copies; in checked studies unresolved V genes cover under half, and the rest lacks a known reason. This sample holds around 160,000 clones; roughly four fifths were observed only once. The ten biggest clones cover 7.5% to 9.5% of the sample. The sequencing input was peripheral blood. The receptors were gathered from a human donor with acute or convalescent COVID-19. The donor label of this sample is uncertain.

CDR3 sequence reads: CAWSVYSPHSPLHF. Here the CDR3 DNA reads TGTGCCTGGAGTGTATATAGTCCCCATTCACCCCTCCACTTT. This chain joins TRBV30 and TRBJ1-6; D remains ambiguous. V lost 0 bases, J lost 8 bases, and 11 bases lay in between. Germline CDR1 and CDR2: GTSNPN and SVGIG (reference sequence). This CDR3 is built from 14 residues.

On this clone itself: The sample has other DNA sequences that encode this CDR3 too. This chain uses TRBV9 with TRBJ2-2, with TRBD2 matching 10 bases. This CDR3 comprises 18 residues. Germline assignment: CDR1 SGDLS and CDR2 YYNGEE. V trimming: 4 bases; J trimming: 0 bases; junction bases outside the gene matches: 9. The CDR3 here is CASSPRASGGTNTGELFF. The CDR3 DNA follows: TGTGCCAGCAGCCCCCGCGCTAGCGGGGGAACGAACACCGGGGAGCTGTTTTTT.

The chain uses TRBV11-2 and TRBJ2-5, with D possibly TRBD1 on 5 matching bases. Per the germline V gene, CDR1 is SGHAT and CDR2 is FQNNGV. V lost 1 base to trimming and J lost 3 bases, with 12 bases between them. The CDR3 is 15 residues long. The CDR3 bases are TGTGCCAGCAGCTTAGGGTGGGGCGGAAAAGAGACCCAGTACTTC. Translating gives CASSLGWGGKETQYF.

This CDR3 is CASSDPTGINYGYTF. The CDR3 region has the DNA TGTGCCAGCAGCGACCCGACAGGGATAAACTATGGCTACACCTTC. V and J are TRBV9 and TRBJ1-2, with 7 bases fitting TRBD1. The junction had 7 bases not matched to a gene; V was cut back by 3 bases and J by 2 bases. Germline V CDR1 and CDR2: SGDLS, YYNGEE. The CDR3 contains 15 residues.

The chain combines TRBV29-1 with TRBJ2-3; D call uncertain. CDR1 is SQVTM, CDR2 ANQGSEA, per germline. The CDR3 is 14 residues long. Between the trimmed V and J ends, which lost 1 base and 4 bases, there was a span of 12 bases. The DNA of the CDR3 is TGCAGCGTTGAAGGGGCCTCTCATGCAGATACGCAGTATTTT. Residues: CSVEGASHADTQYF.

This sequence joins TRBV19 and TRBJ2-5, with 7 bases lining up with TRBD1. V trimming: 3 bases; J trimming: 5 bases; junction bases outside the gene matches: 9. The CDR3 is made up of 15 amino acids. Germline lookup yields CDR1 LNHDA and CDR2 SQIVND (reference sequence). CDR3 nucleotides: TGTGCCAGTAGTATCAACAAGGGGGCGCGGGAGACCCAGTACTTC. Translating it yields CASSINKGARETQYF.

The rearrangement joins TRBV18 to TRBJ1-1; D may be TRBD1 (6 bases). Trimming cost V 7 bases and J 4 bases, with 16 bases left between them. The length of the CDR3 is 14 residues. The germline gives CDR1 KGHSH, CDR2 LQKENI. As DNA, the CDR3 is TGTGCCAGCTTAGAAAACAGGGCGGGCACTGAAGCTTTCTTT. Translating gives CASLENRAGTEAFF.

This chain uses TRBV5-4 with TRBJ2-2; 8 nucleotides align to TRBD2. Unmatched junction bases numbered 5, after V lost 1 base and J lost 6 bases. CDR1 and CDR2 from the germline V gene are SGHNT and YYREEE (reference sequence). The length of the CDR3 is 15 residues. CDR3 loop: CASSLTGGHPGELFF. The CDR3 DNA reads as TGTGCCAGCAGCTTGACGGGGGGGCACCCCGGGGAGCTGTTTTTT.

The chain is built from TRBV19 and TRBJ2-7, with D possibly TRBD2 on 5 matching bases. The ends were cut back, 1 base at V and 0 bases at J, with 10 bases in the middle. CDR3 size: 15 residues. Germline lookup yields CDR1 LNHDA and CDR2 SQIVND (reference sequence). The CDR3 nucleotides are TGTGCCAGTAGTATAGGCTGGGAGAGCTCCTACGAGCAGTACTTC. It encodes CASSIGWESSYEQYF.

This rearrangement joins TRBV25-1 to TRBJ1-5, with 9 bases matching TRBD1. Trimming took 4 bases from V and 6 from J; bases not matched to a gene: 4. The CDR3 has 14 residues. Germline CDR1 MGHDK, CDR2 SYGVNS. As DNA, the CDR3 is TGTGCCAGCAGTGGGACAGGGGACTCTCAGCCCCAGCATTTT. Translating it yields CASSGTGDSQPQHF.

This clone turned up a few times. This chain joins TRBV4-2 and TRBJ2-7, with D possibly being TRBD2 (6 bases). V lost 8 bases to trimming and J lost 6 bases, with 20 bases between them. Germline assignment: CDR1 LGHNA and CDR2 YNFKEQ. The CDR3 is 14 amino acids. The CDR3 here is CASAVLQQGGEQYF. The CDR3 DNA is TGTGCCAGCGCCGTCTTGCAGCAGGGAGGCGAGCAGTACTTC.

The chain is built from TRBV3-1 (or the pseudogene TRBV3-2) and TRBJ2-1; 7 bases line up with TRBD1. Germline CDR1 LGHDT, CDR2 YNNKEL (reference sequence). The J segment lost 8 bases and the V segment lost 4 bases, leaving 5 bases of the junction unmatched. The CDR3 is made up of 13 amino acids. This CDR3 reads CASSLWDRDEQFF. The CDR3 region has the DNA TGTGCCAGCAGCCTCTGGGACAGAGATGAGCAGTTCTTC.

This chain joins TRBV27 and TRBJ1-2; TRBD1 agrees at 7 bases. The CDR3 loop spans 15 amino acids. Trimming at V came to 1 base and at J to 6 bases, leaving 8 bases not matched to a gene. Germline CDR1 reads MNHEY; CDR2 reads SMNVEV (reference sequence). The DNA of the CDR3 is TGTGCCAGCAGTTTATTTCCCAAGGGGGCGAATGGCTACACCTTC. Residues: CASSLFPKGANGYTF.

This sequence joins TRBV4-1 and TRBJ2-5; TRBD1 aligns across 8 bases. Germline V lookup: CDR1 MGHRA, CDR2 YSYEKL. This CDR3 spans 17 amino acids. With V trimmed by 5 bases and J by 2 bases, 13 bases remained unmatched. The CDR3 DNA sequence: TGCGCCAGCAGCTCCCGGACAGGGACGATTTCTCAAGAGACCCAGTACTTC. Translation: CASSSRTGTISQETQYF.

This clone was seen ten or more times. The chain uses TRBV5-6 and TRBJ1-1; a weak D match, TRBD1 (5 bases). The germline CDR1 and CDR2 sequences are SGHDT and YYEEEE. V dropped 3 bases and J dropped 1 base, with 10 bases sitting between them. The CDR3 is made up of 14 amino acids. The CDR3 region has the DNA TGTGCCAGCAGCTGGGGCCCGGGGAACACTGAAGCTTTCTTT. This translates into CASSWGPGNTEAFF.

This sequence joins TRBV9 and TRBJ2-2; D possibly corresponds to TRBD1 (6 bases). Trimming left V 4 bases short and J 8 bases short, with 18 bases between. Germline V gene sequence: CDR1 SGDLS, CDR2 YYNGEE. CDR3 length: 15 amino acids. CDR3 region: CASSPKAQGQGELFF. For the CDR3, the DNA is TGTGCCAGCAGCCCCAAGGCGCAGGGGCAGGGGGAGCTGTTTTTT.

The gene calls are TRBV29-1 and TRBJ1-2; possible D gene TRBD1, 5 bases. The germline CDR1 and CDR2 sequences are SQVTM and ANQGSEA. There are 15 residues in the CDR3. V was cut by 4 bases and J by 8 bases, with 23 bases left in between. This chain's CDR3 is CSVVGLQGRTGGYTF. The CDR3 nucleotides read TGCAGCGTTGTAGGTCTCCAGGGTAGGACCGGCGGCTACACCTTC.

The chain is built from TRBV19 and TRBJ1-1; TRBD1 matches at 7 bases. V gave up 7 bases and J gave up 0 bases; unmatched junction bases: 5. The CDR3 runs to 14 residues. Germline V gives CDR1 LNHDA, CDR2 SQIVND (reference sequence). Written as DNA, the CDR3 is TGTGCCAGTAACACAGGGGCGATGAACACTGAAGCTTTCTTT. Its protein is CASNTGAMNTEAFF.

The chain joins TRBV11-1 to TRBJ1-6; D call uncertain. V was cut by 5 bases and J by 4 bases, with 12 bases left in between. Germline CDR1 reads SGHAT; CDR2 reads FQDESV (reference sequence). The CDR3 spans 15 residues. The CDR3 DNA sequence: TGTGCCAGCAGCCCAGACGTGAGGTATAATTCACCCCTCCACTTT. It codes for CASSPDVRYNSPLHF.

This clone was observed once. The J gene is TRBJ2-4, the V gene TRBV10-2, with TRBD2 identical over 15 bases. This CDR3 is 19 amino acids long. The ends lost 3 bases at V and 0 bases at J; junction bases unmatched: 6. From germline, CDR1 is WSHSY and CDR2 SAAADI. The CDR3 loop is CASSDPGLAGGVAKNIQYF. CDR3 nucleotides: TGCGCCAGCAGTGACCCGGGACTAGCGGGGGGAGTAGCCAAAAACATTCAGTACTTC.

V gene TRBV29-1 combines with J gene TRBJ1-3, with TRBD1 matching over 9 bases. Trimming took 6 bases from V and 0 from J; bases not matched to a gene: 3. CDR1 and CDR2 (germline): SQVTM, ANQGSEA. The CDR3 consists of 14 residues. The CDR3 reads CSVVGQGSGNTIYF. The DNA for the CDR3 is TGCAGCGTCGTGGGACAGGGCTCTGGAAACACCATATATTTT.

The chain joins TRBV5-4 to TRBJ1-1; no clear D. Germline assignment: CDR1 SGHNT and CDR2 YYREEE (reference sequence). The CDR3 has 16 residues. Trimming left V 0 bases short and J 10 bases short, with 22 bases between. The CDR3 here is CASSLDVGPPTGGAFF. The DNA of the CDR3 is TGTGCCAGCAGCTTGGACGTAGGCCCTCCGACGGGTGGAGCTTTCTTT.

In DNA form, the CDR3 reads TGTGCCAGCAGTTTATTCCAGAATCAGCCCCAGCATTTT. The encoded protein is CASSLFQNQPQHF. The rearrangement joins TRBV12-3 or TRBV12-4 to TRBJ1-5, with D hard to call. Trimming removed 2 bases from V and 4 bases from J, with 6 bases in between. The CDR3 spans 13 residues.